This entry lists 3 T cell receptor beta chains sequenced from one sample in a study of blood T cell repertoires in COVID-19. Measured with immunoSEQ multiplex PCR; TCRdb has only the in-frame clones, and not every one. The sample contains fewer than 450,000 clones, more than 75% of which appear only once. The specimen sequenced was PBMCs or T cells enriched from blood (not recorded which). These receptors all stem from a woman younger than 35 who had recovered from COVID-19.

This sequence joins TRBV6-5 and TRBJ2-1; 7 positions match TRBD1. The junction had 11 bases not matched to a gene; V was cut back by 6 bases and J by 6 bases. Germline CDR1 reads MNHEY; CDR2 reads SVGAGI. CDR3 length: 15 residues. Here the CDR3 DNA reads TGTGCCAGCAGAACACCCTCGACAGGGTCCAATGAGCAGTTCTTC. This translates into CASRTPSTGSNEQFF.

V is TRBV10-2 and J is TRBJ2-2; the match to TRBD1 covers 8 bases. CDR1 is WSHSY, CDR2 SAAADI, per germline. The CDR3 totals 16 residues. The junction had 6 bases not matched to a gene; V was cut back by 6 bases and J by 0 bases. CDR3 DNA sequence: TGCGCCAGCAGGGACAGGGATCGGTCGAACACCGGGGAGCTGTTTTTT. This sequence encodes CASRDRDRSNTGELFF.

The chain recombines TRBV19 with TRBJ1-1; TRBD1 aligns across 8 bases. V dropped 6 bases and J dropped 4; count of bases not matched to a gene: 4. The germline gives CDR1 LNHDA, CDR2 SQIVND (reference sequence). The CDR3 totals 13 residues. CDR3 bases: TGTGCCAGTAGACAGGGGGGAGGCACTGAAGCTTTCTTT. This sequence encodes CASRQGGGTEAFF. The full variable domain, with the rest looked up from reference TRBV19 and TRBJ1-1, is DGGITQSPKYLFRKEGQNVTLSCEQNLNHDAMYWYRQDPGQGLRLIYYSQIVNDFQKGDIAEGYSVSREKKESFPLTVTSAQKNPTAFYLCASRQGGGTEAFFGQGTRLTVV.